This record covers a single T cell receptor beta chain. Its target is unknown. This record comes from a study of cytomegalovirus exposure and HLA in healthy donors. On the study more broadly: A data release that came early held approximately 85 million unique TCRs from HLA-typed donors.

Whole-study results and caveats: Later on, analysis showed that most CMV-associated TCR beta chains appeared to be HLA-restricted. Later on, a genetic analysis was performed. It linked a missense variant in DCLRE1C with V- and J-gene trimming of TCR beta. A prior analysis recorded that most TCR beta V segments were productive about 90% or about 30% of the time.

The CDR3 is 16 residues long. V lost 5 bases and J 6 bases, leaving 21 bases between the germline ends. CDR1 and CDR2 (germline): SGHTA, FQGNSA. Vbeta (60) and Jbeta (13) primers were used in the PCR. Measured with immunoSEQ multiplex PCR; TCRdb has only the in-frame clones, and not every one. The sample lists approximately 150,000 clones; approximately 70% were seen once. This chain uses TRBV7-2 with TRBJ2-3; weak D call: TRBD2 (8 bases). The receptor's source is a woman in her forties in good health and CMV-seropositive. The sample was PBMCs. CDR3 nucleotide sequence: TGTGCCAGCAGCGAGGGGGCGGGGGGACCCACGGATACGCAGTATTTT. Protein sequence: CASSEGAGGPTDTQYF.